This T cell receptor (beta chain) was sequenced during a study of beta chain features in type 1 diabetes. Background on the study: Examination spanned fewer than 140,000,000 sorted cells from all samples. Regarding the study as a whole: People with Type 1 diabetes carried modestly yet significantly shorter TCRB CDR3s in all four CD4+ subsets.

What was sequenced were expressed TCRB transcripts, since all of the isolated RNA had been reverse transcribed. Regulatory, naive and central memory T cell samples averaged about 3.5 million reads. Libraries were prepared by immunoSEQ multiplex PCR; TCRdb keeps only in-frame clonotypes and omits some of them. In the table there are around 710,000 clones, roughly an eighth of which are singletons. J was trimmed by 10 bases and V by 1 base; bases with no gene match: 2. Germline values: CDR1 SGHTA, CDR2 FQGNSA. The CDR3 contains 12 residues. About this clone: Its antigen remains unknown.

This sequence originates from a man aged 25-45 years with type 1 diabetes. The chain carries TRBV7-2 and TRBJ2-3; 7 nucleotides line up with TRBD1. Material for sequencing was naive CD4+ T cells from blood. CDR3 sequence: CASSLGGGAQYF. DNA of the CDR3: TGTGCCAGCAGCTTAGGAGGGGGCGCGCAGTATTTT. The entire variable domain, with the rest obtained from reference TRBV7-2 and TRBJ2-3, is as follows: GAGVSQSPSNKVTEKGKDVELRCDPISGHTALYWYRQSLGQGLEFLIYFQGNSAPDKSGLPSDRFSAERTGGSVSTLTIQRTQQEDSAVYLCASSLGGGAQYFGPGTRLTVL.